What follows is one TCR beta chain and its context. The antigen remains undetermined. The data are from a study of T-cell reconstitution after alpha-beta-depleted transplantation in children. Germline V gene data show CDR1 as DFQATT and CDR2 as SNEGSKA (reference sequence). The CDR3 runs to 13 residues. The V end lost 3 bases, the J end lost 3 bases, and 9 bases lay between the germline ends. The TCRbeta library incorporated unique molecular identifiers. TCRdb fed the PCR reads into MiXCR, producing one record per CDR3 protein. The sample consists of about 980,000 distinct CDR3 sequences, about 29% of them appearing once. Overall study results and limits: About two months after transplant, alpha-beta T cells reportedly came from several hundred expanded graft clones. Where some patients showed high TCRbeta diversity at day 60, it came from recipient T cells and thymic progenitors that had survived. A year post-transplant, T-cell counts and diversity derived mostly from newly produced T cells.

This TCR was recovered from a boy less than two years old who had a stem cell transplant for SCID, so the T cells may come from the graft donor. Here the sequenced sample was PBMCs, mostly from graft donor cells, taken 360 days after TCRalphabeta/CD19-depleted stem cell transplant. This chain connects TRBV20-1 to TRBJ1-5; D call uncertain. Written as DNA, the CDR3 is TGCAGTGCTAGCATCGAGTTCAATCAGCCCCAGCATTTT. This encodes CSASIEFNQPQHF.